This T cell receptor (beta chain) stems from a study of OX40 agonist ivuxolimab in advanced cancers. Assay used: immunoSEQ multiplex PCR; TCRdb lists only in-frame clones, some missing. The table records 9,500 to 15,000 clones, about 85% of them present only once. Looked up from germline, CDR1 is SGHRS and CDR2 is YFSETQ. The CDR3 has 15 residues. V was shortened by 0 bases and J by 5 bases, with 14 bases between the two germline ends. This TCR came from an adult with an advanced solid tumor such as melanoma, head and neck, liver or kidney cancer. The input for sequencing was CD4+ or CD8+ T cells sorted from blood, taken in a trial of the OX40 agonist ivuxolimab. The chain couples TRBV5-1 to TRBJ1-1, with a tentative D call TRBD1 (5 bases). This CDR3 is CASSLALGGRTEAFF. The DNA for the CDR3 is TGCGCCAGCAGCTTGGCCTTGGGGGGTCGGACTGAAGCTTTCTTT.